This T cell receptor beta chain appears in the sequencing data of a study of blood T cells in healthy people across ages. Study-wide findings and caveats: TCR beta diversity per million T cells fell roughly linearly with age. Diversity estimated from one million T cells was considered an underestimate. Possibly, changes in expanded clonotypes were confounded because donor CMV status was unknown.

This clonotype was seen a few times. Antigen specificity is unknown. CDR3 length equals 14 residues. The J segment lost 0 bases and the V segment lost 5 bases, leaving 2 bases of the junction unmatched. CDR1 is DFQATT and CDR2 is SNEGSKA in the germline V gene (reference sequence). A second about 6 to 11 cycle PCR used barcoded and J-beta primers. Every sample returned 2.5 million or more CDR3-containing paired-end reads. TCRdb recomputed calls from the 5' RACE reads with MiXCR, one row per CDR3 protein. This table holds around 1,900,000 distinct CDR3 sequences, 35% to 50% found once. This TCR was recovered from a human donor in good health. Material: blood. J is TRBJ2-1 and V is TRBV20-1; TRBD2 matches 9 bases. This CDR3 is CSAGLANSYNEQFF. The CDR3 coding sequence is TGCAGTGCTGGACTAGCGAACTCCTACAATGAGCAGTTCTTC.